These 18 T cell receptor beta chains were all obtained from the same sample, sequenced in a study of blood T cell repertoires in COVID-19. The assay was immunoSEQ multiplex PCR, and TCRdb's table has in-frame clones only and misses some. The sample holds 150,000 or so clones, just over 85% seen once. The sequenced sample was peripheral blood. These receptor sequences come from a woman aged 60 to 75 with acute or convalescent COVID-19.

V and J are TRBV28 and TRBJ1-6, with D tentatively TRBD1 (5 bases). CDR3 length equals 20 residues. Between the trimmed V and J ends, which lost 1 base and 0 bases, there was a span of 19 bases. Germline loops: CDR1 MDHEN, CDR2 SYDVKM. Written as DNA, the CDR3 is TGTGCCAGCAGTTTATCGATACACAGGTGGGGCAACTCCTATAATTCACCCCTCCACTTT. As protein: CASSLSIHRWGNSYNSPLHF.

The chain has TRBV24-1 and TRBJ2-6, with D perhaps TRBD2 (5 bases). CDR1 KGHDR and CDR2 SFDVKD come from the germline V gene. V lost 5 bases to trimming and J lost 0 bases, with 10 bases between them. The CDR3 consists of 16 residues. Here the CDR3 reads CATSGPGVSGANVLTF. In DNA, the CDR3 is TGTGCCACCAGTGGCCCCGGGGTCTCTGGGGCCAACGTCCTGACTTTC.

This clone has a handful of counts. The genes are TRBV10-2 and TRBJ1-2, with D possibly TRBD1 on 5 matching bases. Between the trimmed V and J ends, which lost 0 bases and 7 bases, there was a span of 12 bases. Germline CDR1 reads WSHSY; CDR2 reads SAAADI. This CDR3 region has 14 residues. The CDR3 DNA reads as TGCGCCAGCAGTGAGTCGAGCGGGACTGGTGGCTACACCTTC. Translating it yields CASSESSGTGGYTF.

The rearrangement links TRBV7-8 to TRBJ2-7; D unresolved. Trimming took off 3 bases at V and 0 bases at J, with 6 bases between the two ends. The CDR3 has 13 amino acids. Germline values: CDR1 SGHVS, CDR2 FQNEAQ. The CDR3 loop reads CASSFWSSYEQYF. The CDR3 bases are TGTGCCAGCAGCTTCTGGAGCTCCTACGAGCAGTACTTC.

The chain employs TRBV6-1 and TRBJ1-5; D possibly corresponds to TRBD1 (5 bases). The CDR3 contains 12 residues. Trimming shortened V by 1 base and J by 15 bases, and 13 bases separated the two germline ends. Germline values: CDR1 MNHNS, CDR2 SASEGT. The CDR3 coding sequence is TGTGCCAGCAGTGAAGGGGGCCGCCGACGGCATTTT. This translates into CASSEGGRRRHF.

Note on this clone: This same CDR3 is encoded by further DNA sequences in the sample. The chain couples TRBV5-1 to TRBJ1-1, with TRBD1 identical over 9 bases. V lost 4 bases, J lost 2 bases, and 3 bases stayed unmatched. The CDR3 totals 14 residues. In germline, CDR1 is SGHRS, CDR2 YFSETQ. The CDR3 loop is CASSRGQGNTEAFF. The CDR3 nucleotides read TGCGCCAGCAGCCGGGGACAGGGAAACACTGAAGCTTTCTTT.

The V gene is TRBV10-1, the J gene TRBJ2-1, with 9 bases that match TRBD2. The CDR3 has 13 residues. Per the germline V gene, CDR1 is WNHNN and CDR2 is SYGVQD (reference sequence). Trimming at V came to 2 bases and at J to 9 bases, leaving 2 bases not matched to a gene. In nucleotides, the CDR3 is TGCGCCAGCAGTGAGGCGGGGGGGACTGAGCAGTTCTTC. Protein sequence: CASSEAGGTEQFF.

This clone was seen only a few times. The chain recombines TRBV5-1 with TRBJ2-2, with D unresolved. This CDR3 region has 16 residues. V was trimmed by 3 bases and J by 8 bases, leaving 20 bases between them. Looked up from germline, CDR1 is SGHRS and CDR2 is YFSETQ. CDR3 bases: TGCGCCAGCAGCTGGAGTACCGACCAGACGAGGGGGGAGCTGTTTTTT. This gives the protein CASSWSTDQTRGELFF.

The chain couples TRBV28 to TRBJ1-2; the match to TRBD1 covers 9 bases. CDR3 length: 14 residues. Looked up from germline, CDR1 is MDHEN and CDR2 is SYDVKM. The V and J ends lost 4 bases and 5 bases, in that order; junction bases with no gene match: 5. The CDR3 loop reads CASSWGQGVYGYTF. The CDR3 DNA reads TGTGCCAGCAGTTGGGGACAGGGTGTATATGGCTACACCTTC.

This clone was counted a single time. The genes are TRBV25-1 and TRBJ2-1, with 7 bases fitting TRBD2. The length of the CDR3 is 12 residues. The ends lost 11 bases at V and 4 bases at J; junction bases unmatched: 5. Germline values: CDR1 MGHDK, CDR2 SYGVNS. The CDR3, as DNA: TGTGCCTGTCGGGGGGAGTACAATGAGCAGTTCTTC. This gives the protein CACRGEYNEQFF.

A single count supports this clone. The V gene is TRBV4-1, the J gene TRBJ2-2, with a possible D match to TRBD1 (6 bases). The length of the CDR3 is 14 residues. Germline V gene sequence: CDR1 MGHRA, CDR2 YSYEKL. V was cut by 4 bases and J by 4 bases, with 10 bases left in between. The DNA for the CDR3 is TGCGCCAGCAGCCCGCAGGGGCCCACCGGGGAGCTGTTTTTT. This encodes CASSPQGPTGELFF.

There are a few counts of this clone. The CDR3 loop is CASMTSGDTGELFF. The CDR3 nucleotides are TGTGCCAGCATGACTAGCGGGGACACCGGGGAGCTGTTTTTT. The rearrangement links TRBV6-5 to TRBJ2-2; 11 nucleotides agree with TRBD2. CDR3 length equals 14 residues. V shed 7 bases, J shed 3 bases, and the junction held 1 base outside the gene matches. From germline, CDR1 is MNHEY and CDR2 SVGAGI.

CDR3 in DNA: TGTGCCAGCACCGGATCCAGCAGGGCTAGCGGCTATTACAATGAGCAGTTCTTC. Protein: CASTGSSRASGYYNEQFF. The J gene is TRBJ2-1, the V gene TRBV7-2; TRBD2 agrees at 7 bases. The CDR3 extends over 18 amino acids. From germline, CDR1 is SGHTA and CDR2 FQGNSA. Unmatched junction bases numbered 19, after V lost 7 bases and J lost 4 bases.

The chain carries TRBV15 and TRBJ1-2; the match to TRBD1 covers 7 bases. In germline, CDR1 is LNHNV, CDR2 YYDKDF (reference sequence). The CDR3 sequence is 16 residues long. The junction had 9 bases not matched to a gene; V was cut back by 5 bases and J by 0 bases. CDR3 protein: CATSRAAGGANYGYTF. The CDR3 nucleotides read TGTGCCACCAGCCGTGCCGCAGGGGGAGCTAACTATGGCTACACCTTC.

This clone was seen only once. The CDR3 spells CASSLVVSGETQYF. In DNA form, the CDR3 reads TGTGCCAGCAGCTTAGTGGTGAGCGGGGAGACCCAGTACTTC. This chain links TRBV7-9 with TRBJ2-5, with D tentatively TRBD2 (6 bases). Trimming removed 1 base from V and 5 bases from J, with 11 bases in between. CDR3 size: 14 residues. Per germline, CDR1 SEHNR and CDR2 FQNEAQ (reference sequence). The complete variable domain, with remaining parts taken from reference TRBV7-9 and TRBJ2-5, reads DTGVSQNPRHKITKRGQNVTFRCDPISEHNRLYWYRQTLGQGPEFLTYFQNEAQLEKSRLLSDRFSAERPKGSFSTLEIQRTEQGDSAMYLCASSLVVSGETQYFGPGTRLLVL.

This clone was recorded a few times. The chain employs TRBV5-6 and TRBJ1-1; 8 bases are a match to TRBD1. Trimming cost V 4 bases and J 8 bases; bases outside gene matches: 10. This CDR3 comprises 14 residues. Germline-derived CDR1 and CDR2 are SGHDT and YYEEEE. The CDR3 region is CASSPGQGGSEAFF. Written as DNA, the CDR3 is TGTGCCAGCAGCCCCGGACAGGGCGGTTCGGAAGCTTTCTTT.

The chain uses TRBV7-8 and TRBJ1-2; 8 bases are a match to TRBD1. The J segment lost 4 bases and the V segment lost 4 bases, leaving 5 bases of the junction unmatched. This CDR3 is built from 14 residues. Germline CDR1 reads SGHVS; CDR2 reads FQNEAQ. CDR3 loop: CASSWRDRLYGYTF. CDR3 sequence (DNA): TGTGCCAGCAGCTGGAGGGACAGGCTCTATGGCTACACCTTC.

CDR3 in amino acids: CASSPGSSTGELFF. CDR3 coding DNA: TGTGCCAGCAGTCCAGGGTCGTCCACCGGGGAGCTGTTTTTT. V usage is TRBV6-6 and J usage is TRBJ2-2; possible D gene TRBD1, 5 bases. In germline, CDR1 is MNHNY, CDR2 SVGAGI (reference sequence). Trimming removed 5 bases at V and 4 bases at J, with 11 bases between. This CDR3 comprises 14 residues.